This T cell receptor (beta chain) originates from a study of shared clonotypes between healthy human individuals. Study-level information: Each donor's CD8 memory used one plate, CD8 naive two, each CD4 subset three.

About this clone itself: The target antigen is unknown.

Study-wide points: Against clonotypes common to all four donors, non-shared ones had lower generation probabilities. Some naive CD4 clonotypes, about 5%, turned up in common across several donors.

Assay used: immunoSEQ multiplex PCR; TCRdb lists only in-frame clones, some missing. The sample yields 1.5 million to 2.5 million clones, 85% to 95% seen once. It was CD45RO-negative cells, positively selected for CCR7, that made up naive CD8 cells, with terminally differentiated effector memory CD45RA+ cells excluded. Donors had no recently reported acute infections or vaccinations and were HIV-negative. This CDR3 is built from 13 residues. Trimming shortened V by 5 bases and J by 3 bases, and 8 bases separated the two germline ends. The germline CDR1 and CDR2 sequences are SEHNR and FQNEAQ (reference sequence).

This sequence joins TRBV7-9 and TRBJ1-5, with D possibly TRBD1 on 5 matching bases. The TCR originated in a man aged 18 to 29 in good health. Sample: naive CD8+ T cells sorted from blood. The DNA for the CDR3 is TGTGCCAGCAGCCAGGGTGCCAATCAGCCCCAGCATTTT. This encodes CASSQGANQPQHF.